This T cell receptor (beta chain) was identified in a study of blood T cell repertoires in COVID-19 (dated by TCRdb to 2018 to 2020). In the study overall: The collaborator samples originated in the United States, Italy and Spain and spanned the acute and convalescent phases of COVID-19. The material from the prospective study consisted of cDNA or gDNA derived from T cells, B-cell-depleted T cells, or PBMCs. Subjects who had been exposed to COVID-19, were actively infected with it, or had recovered from it provided the deeply sampled blood TCRbeta repertoires that made up the dataset. A freely available public database, intended as a resource for researchers studying the immune response to SARS-CoV-2, is where the repertoires were released. The samples were drawn from two sources: the first 160 participants of the ongoing ImmuneRACE study, and about 1,300 subjects contributed by 6 global collaborators. A de-identified subject ID, COVID-19 status, age in years and sex were almost always included in the sample metadata. Where available, HLA class I and class II types were taken from metadata supplied by the sample provider and were not determined by assay-based typing. Beyond this particular receptor, the publication reports: The quantity of clinical and demographic metadata differed by source and by participant and was supplied without curation.

In Seattle, one collaborating source enrolled patients while the infection was active and tracked those patients longitudinally over the course of disease. Whole blood was collected in K2EDTA tubes by collaborating institutions according to the institutions' own protocols. For TCRbeta analysis, collaborators shipped samples in one of three forms: frozen whole blood, isolated PBMCs, or DNA extracted from either of those sample types. TCRbeta CDR3 regions were amplified from genomic DNA using the immunoSEQ Assay, a bias-controlled multiplex PCR. The paper's processing steps were these. Within the assay, amplification of reference gene primers was used to estimate how many nucleated cells each sample contained. To quantify the absolute abundance of each unique TCRbeta CDR3 rearrangement, sequence reads were collapsed and filtered. For each sample, productive Simpson clonality was calculated as the square root of Simpson's diversity index over productive rearrangements. In TCRdb, the immuneACCESS table is reduced to in-frame sequences with V and J assigned. These tables do not hold every clone; where another copy was compared, an unresolved V gene accounts for under half, and the others remain unexplained. V and J calls and clone size follow that table, whereas D and trimming were derived from the DNA. The sample table records fewer than 60,000 clones; over 75% of these occur just once. Clones ranked in the top ten supply about 31% of the sample.

V ends up 0 bases short and J 4 bases short, with an unmatched junction base count of 3. CDR1 and CDR2, per the germline V gene (reference sequence), are SGHKS and YYEKEE. From cysteine to phenylalanine, the CDR3 is 15 amino acids long. The kept DNA is CDR3 alone, 45 bases in frame from the first base. This clone was picked up a small number of times. Its antigen has not been determined. No clone much larger than this one lies a single base away; base qualities are absent. The receptor's source is a man between 60 and 75 years old with COVID-19, enrolled during active disease. The rearranged chain carries TRBV5-5 and TRBJ2-1, and 8 junctional nucleotides match TRBD1. The specimen was peripheral blood. The CDR3 region reads CASSLEWDRYNEQFF. The DNA sequence follows: TGTGCCAGCAGCTTGGAGTGGGACAGGTACAATGAGCAGTTCTTC. Supplemented by the reference TRBV5-5 and TRBJ2-1 proteins around the CDR3, the complete variable domain is DAGVTQSPTHLIKTRGQQVTLRCSPISGHKSVSWYQQVLGQGPQFIFQYYEKEERGRGNFPDRFSARQFPNYSSELNVNALLLGDSALYLCASSLEWDRYNEQFFGPGTRLTVL.